A selection of T cell receptor beta chains follows, all from one sample in a study of T cells in Graves' hyperthyroidism and ophthalmopathy. Each CDR3 protein is one row after TCRdb ran MiXCR on the multiplex PCR reads. The profile shows under 350,000 distinct CDR3 sequences, approximately 13% of them singletons. Sequencing was carried out using blood. All receptors come from a middle-aged woman with Graves' hyperthyroidism. CDR3s include the opening cysteine and the closing phenylalanine or tryptophan. Each record gives: CDR3 protein, CDR3 DNA, V gene, D gene, clone size, J gene. The D gene is left open where the match is weak. Clone size is not always given. Where it is, it says once, few, many or a class for expanded clones.

CDR3: CASSLTVGTGGPGTGELFF; DNA: TGTGCCAGCAGCTTAACGGTCGGTACGGGAGGCCCAGGAACCGGGGAGCTGTTTTTT; V: TRBV7-3; D: TRBD2; size: -; J: TRBJ2-2
CDR3: CASSLPALPYEQYF; DNA: TGTGCCAGCAGCTTACCGGCGTTACCCTACGAGCAGTACTTC; V: TRBV7-9; D: -; size: many; J: TRBJ2-7
CDR3: CASSLVGDSGYTF; DNA: TGCGCCAGCAGCTTGGTCGGGGACTCTGGCTACACCTTC; V: TRBV5-1; D: -; size: many; J: TRBJ1-2
CDR3: CASSAPGTGGEKLFF; DNA: TGTGCCAGCAGTGCCCCGGGGACAGGAGGCGAAAAACTGTTTTTT; V: TRBV28; D: TRBD1; size: many; J: TRBJ1-4
CDR3: CASMGFSSYNEQFF; DNA: TGTGCCAGCATGGGATTCAGCTCCTACAATGAGCAGTTCTTC; V: TRBV6-2/TRBV6-3; D: -; size: -; J: TRBJ2-1
CDR3: CASSQGPLGSTGELFF; DNA: TGTGCCAGCAGCCAAGGCCCTTTAGGGAGCACCGGGGAGCTGTTTTTT; V: TRBV3-1; D: -; size: -; J: TRBJ2-2
CDR3: CASSLRWGGGGLEQFF; DNA: TGTGCCAGCAGTTTACGCTGGGGGGGGGGGGGACTTGAGCAGTTCTTC; V: TRBV28; D: TRBD2; size: many; J: TRBJ2-1
CDR3: CASSIDWDLNVPGTPQHF; DNA: TGTGCCAGTAGTATAGATTGGGACCTTAACGTCCCCGGGACGCCCCAGCATTTT; V: TRBV19; D: -; size: -; J: TRBJ1-5
CDR3: CASSQDFAGELFF; DNA: TGTGCCAGCAGCCAAGATTTTGCCGGGGAGCTGTTTTTT; V: TRBV4-2; D: -; size: many; J: TRBJ2-2
CDR3: CASSRTASTDTQYF; DNA: TGTGCCAGCAGTCGGACAGCTAGCACAGATACGCAGTATTTT; V: TRBV7-2; D: -; size: many; J: TRBJ2-3
CDR3: CASNAGYYNEQFF; DNA: TGTGCCAGTAACGCAGGCTACTACAATGAGCAGTTCTTC; V: TRBV19; D: -; size: -; J: TRBJ2-1
CDR3: CATSRDWGGNQPQHF; DNA: TGTGCCACCAGCAGAGATTGGGGAGGGAATCAGCCCCAGCATTTT; V: TRBV15; D: -; size: few; J: TRBJ1-5
CDR3: CASAGGETQYF; DNA: TGTGCCAGCGCAGGGGGAGAGACCCAGTACTTC; V: TRBV6-1; D: TRBD1; size: many; J: TRBJ2-5
CDR3: CASSRSDRASGANVLTF; DNA: TGTGCCAGCAGTAGGTCGGACAGAGCGTCTGGGGCCAACGTCCTGACTTTC; V: TRBV12-3/TRBV12-4; D: -; size: -; J: TRBJ2-6
CDR3: CAWTGSTNEKLFF; DNA: TGTGCCTGGACAGGATCAACTAATGAAAAACTGTTTTTT; V: TRBV30; D: -; size: many; J: TRBJ1-4
CDR3: CASSESLATDTQYF; DNA: TGTGCCAGCAGTGAATCCTTAGCGACAGATACGCAGTATTTT; V: TRBV25-1; D: -; size: -; J: TRBJ2-3
CDR3: CASSSTRDQQFF; DNA: TGTGCCAGCAGCTCGACCCGGGACCAGCAGTTCTTC; V: TRBV7-8; D: -; size: many; J: TRBJ2-1
CDR3: CASRTGGYVNTEAFF; DNA: TGTGCCAGCAGGACAGGGGGATACGTGAACACTGAAGCTTTCTTT; V: TRBV27; D: TRBD1; size: many; J: TRBJ1-1
CDR3: CASRADSYNEQFF; DNA: TGTGCCAGCAGAGCGGACAGTTACAATGAGCAGTTCTTC; V: TRBV6-1; D: -; size: few; J: TRBJ2-1
CDR3: CASSPTGGVEKLFF; DNA: TGTGCCAGCAGCCCGACAGGGGGAGTCGAAAAACTGTTTTTT; V: TRBV5-6; D: TRBD1; size: -; J: TRBJ1-4
CDR3: CASMTWSSNEQFF; DNA: TGTGCCAGCATGACATGGAGCTCTAATGAGCAGTTCTTC; V: TRBV25-1; D: -; size: -; J: TRBJ2-1
CDR3: CASSVGREGYTF; DNA: TGTGCCAGCAGTGTTGGACGAGAGGGCTACACCTTC; V: TRBV12-3/TRBV12-4; D: -; size: many; J: TRBJ1-2